This entry lists 24 T cell receptor beta chains sequenced from one sample in a study of PD-L1 blockade in urothelial cancer. Documented time point: peripheral blood 6 weeks after treatment start. The method was immunoSEQ multiplex PCR; TCRdb's version includes in-frame clones alone and lacks a portion of them. The table includes about 130,000 clones, roughly 83% detected once. This specimen was PBMCs, taken around atezolizumab (anti-PD-L1) treatment. Source of these receptors: a man aged 50-59 years with urothelial cancer.

The rearrangement joins TRBV10-3 to TRBJ2-3; no reliable D call. V was pared by 0 bases and J by 6 bases, with 10 bases between. Germline CDR1 ENHRY, CDR2 SYGVKD. The CDR3 loop spans 14 amino acids. This CDR3 reads CAISESTSADTQYF. The CDR3 region has the DNA TGTGCCATCAGTGAGTCGACTTCGGCGGATACGCAGTATTTT.

This clone was observed a single time. This chain uses TRBV6-1 with TRBJ2-3, with a weak D call TRBD1 (5 bases). V was clipped by 3 bases and J by 6 bases, with 19 bases between them. Germline-derived CDR1 and CDR2 are MNHNS and SASEGT. CDR3 size: 16 residues. The CDR3 here is CASSDWLGQGGDTQYF. CDR3 sequence (DNA): TGTGCCAGCAGTGACTGGTTGGGGCAGGGTGGGGATACGCAGTATTTT.

This CDR3 reads CASSEEPGPNTEAFF. CDR3 nucleotides: TGTGCCAGCAGTGAAGAGCCAGGGCCGAACACTGAAGCTTTCTTT. The J gene is TRBJ1-1, the V gene TRBV2; D might be TRBD1 (5 bases). This CDR3 comprises 15 residues. Trimming stripped 1 base from V and 1 base from J, with 10 bases between. Germline-derived CDR1 and CDR2 are SNHLY and FYNNEI.

The J gene is TRBJ2-1, the V gene TRBV5-4, with 8 bases that match TRBD1. J lost 3 bases, V lost 3 bases, and 5 bases had no gene match. The CDR3 is 15 residues long. CDR1 is SGHNT, CDR2 YYREEE, per germline (reference sequence). The CDR3 coding sequence is TGTGCCAGCAGCTCCCCCGGGACAGGCTACAATGAGCAGTTCTTC. Translated: CASSSPGTGYNEQFF.

This clone was found a few times. The V and J genes are TRBV11-2 and TRBJ2-7; 8 nucleotides match TRBD2. The V and J ends lost 1 base and 6 bases, in that order; junction bases with no gene match: 11. Germline lookup yields CDR1 SGHAT and CDR2 FQNNGV. This CDR3 contains 16 residues. The CDR3 sequence: CASSLVRASGSVEQYF. CDR3 DNA: TGTGCCAGCAGCTTAGTTAGAGCTAGCGGGTCCGTCGAGCAGTACTTC. Full variable domain (rest looked up from reference TRBV11-2 and TRBJ2-7): EAGVAQSPRYKIIEKRQSVAFWCNPISGHATLYWYQQILGQGPKLLIQFQNNGVVDDSQLPKDRFSAERLKGVDSTLKIQPAKLEDSAVYLCASSLVRASGSVEQYFGPGTRLTVT.

V usage is TRBV5-1 and J usage is TRBJ2-5, with D perhaps assigned TRBD1 or TRBD2 (5 bases each). Deletions cut 4 bases from V and 0 bases from J, with 13 bases between. The CDR3 loop spans 15 amino acids. The germline V gene has CDR1 SGHRS and CDR2 YFSETQ. CDR3 in DNA: TGCGCCAGCAGCCTGGGGACGGGGTACCAAGAGACCCAGTACTTC. The encoded protein is CASSLGTGYQETQYF.

Comment on this clone: The same CDR3 also results from other DNA sequences found in this sample. The rearrangement joins TRBV7-9 to TRBJ2-2; the D gene is possibly TRBD1 (6 bases). Trimming stripped 4 bases from V and 5 bases from J, with 11 bases between. Germline CDR1 and CDR2: SEHNR and FQNEAQ (reference sequence). The CDR3 is 14 amino acids. The CDR3 here is CASSWGQGTGELFF. The CDR3 DNA is TGTGCCAGCAGCTGGGGGCAGGGGACCGGGGAGCTGTTTTTT.

This chain uses TRBV5-4 with TRBJ1-1; 9 bases align to TRBD1. V lost 4 bases and J lost 1; bases outside the gene matches: 5. Germline CDR1 and CDR2: SGHNT and YYREEE (reference sequence). CDR3 length: 15 residues. CDR3 nucleotides: TGTGCCAGCAGCACGGACAGGGGTAGGAACACTGAAGCTTTCTTT. This codes for CASSTDRGRNTEAFF.

The V gene is TRBV27, the J gene TRBJ2-1; 7 bases are a match to TRBD1. The CDR3 sequence is 15 residues long. From germline, CDR1 is MNHEY and CDR2 SMNVEV (reference sequence). The junction had 6 bases not matched to a gene; V was cut back by 6 bases and J by 1 base. The CDR3 region is CASSRNRGSYNEQFF. CDR3 in DNA: TGTGCCAGCAGCCGAAACAGGGGATCCTACAATGAGCAGTTCTTC.

This clone was observed a single time. The CDR3 DNA reads TGCGCCAGCAGCTTGGTGACAGGGGGCGTGGGAGAGACCCAGTACTTC. This codes for CASSLVTGGVGETQYF. This sequence joins TRBV5-1 and TRBJ2-5; TRBD1 aligns across 10 bases. J lost 4 bases, V lost 0 bases, and 6 bases had no gene match. The CDR3 covers 16 residues. Germline values: CDR1 SGHRS, CDR2 YFSETQ. The full variable domain, in which reference TRBV5-1 and TRBJ2-5 provide the parts outside the CDR3, is KAGVTQTPRYLIKTRGQQVTLSCSPISGHRSVSWYQQTPGQGLQFLFEYFSETQRNKGNFPGRFSGRQFSNSRSEMNVSTLELGDSALYLCASSLVTGGVGETQYFGPGTRLLVL.

The chain couples TRBV11-2 to TRBJ1-3; possibly TRBD1 for D (5 bases). The germline gives CDR1 SGHAT, CDR2 FQNNGV. Trimming removed 5 bases at V and 4 bases at J, with 15 bases between. The CDR3 runs 15 residues. This CDR3 reads CASSKSQGTGNTIYF. In DNA form, the CDR3 reads TGTGCCAGCAGCAAATCTCAGGGAACAGGAAACACCATATATTTT. Filled out from reference TRBV11-2 and TRBJ1-3, the complete variable domain reads EAGVAQSPRYKIIEKRQSVAFWCNPISGHATLYWYQQILGQGPKLLIQFQNNGVVDDSQLPKDRFSAERLKGVDSTLKIQPAKLEDSAVYLCASSKSQGTGNTIYFGEGSWLTVV.

The genes are TRBV5-1 and TRBJ2-3; 7 nucleotides agree with TRBD2. There are 15 residues in the CDR3. V shed 3 bases and J 2 bases; nucleotides not matched to a gene: 6. Per the germline V gene, CDR1 is SGHRS and CDR2 is YFSETQ. The CDR3 DNA reads TGCGCCAGCAGCTGGGGGGGGGAGTCCACAGATACGCAGTATTTT. Its protein is CASSWGGESTDTQYF. Together with reference TRBV5-1 and TRBJ2-3, the CDR3 gives the full variable domain: KAGVTQTPRYLIKTRGQQVTLSCSPISGHRSVSWYQQTPGQGLQFLFEYFSETQRNKGNFPGRFSGRQFSNSRSEMNVSTLELGDSALYLCASSWGGESTDTQYFGPGTRLTVL.

The table lists this clone with many counts. This sequence joins TRBV7-9 and TRBJ1-2; D is uncertain. CDR3 length: 16 residues. V was clipped by 1 base and J by 5 bases, with 17 bases between them. CDR1 and CDR2 from the germline V gene are SEHNR and FQNEAQ (reference sequence). Written as DNA, the CDR3 is TGTGCCAGCAGCTTAGACACGGATCGGCGGGGATATGGCTACACCTTC. Its translation is CASSLDTDRRGYGYTF.

The chain carries TRBV19 and TRBJ2-1; D not certain. V was trimmed by 3 bases and J by 0 bases, leaving 6 bases between them. The CDR3 runs to 14 residues. Germline CDR1 is LNHDA and CDR2 is SQIVND (reference sequence). Here the CDR3 reads CASSISSSYNEQFF. DNA of the CDR3: TGTGCCAGTAGTATTAGTAGCTCCTACAATGAGCAGTTCTTC. Using reference TRBV19 and TRBJ2-1 for the parts outside the CDR3, the full variable domain is DGGITQSPKYLFRKEGQNVTLSCEQNLNHDAMYWYRQDPGQGLRLIYYSQIVNDFQKGDIAEGYSVSREKKESFPLTVTSAQKNPTAFYLCASSISSSYNEQFFGPGTRLTVL.

The V call is TRBV15, the J call TRBJ1-4; D perhaps matches TRBD1 (6 bases). Germline-derived CDR1 and CDR2 are LNHNV and YYDKDF (reference sequence). The CDR3 consists of 14 residues. Trimming cost V 3 bases and J 8 bases, with 13 bases left between them. The CDR3 here is CATSSRDMEEKLFF. The CDR3 region has the DNA TGTGCCACCAGCAGCCGGGACATGGAAGAAAAACTGTTTTTT. Complete variable domain (other parts from reference TRBV15 and TRBJ1-4): DAMVIQNPRYQVTQFGKPVTLSCSQTLNHNVMYWYQQKSSQAPKLLFHYYDKDFNNEADTPDNFQSRRPNTSFCFLDIRSPGLGDTAMYLCATSSRDMEEKLFFGSGTQLSVL.

The genes are TRBV27 and TRBJ2-7, with TRBD2 matching 10 bases. V trimming: 4 bases; J trimming: 3 bases; junction bases outside the gene matches: 6. This CDR3 spans 15 amino acids. The V gene's germline CDR1 is MNHEY and CDR2 SMNVEV (reference sequence). CDR3 DNA sequence: TGTGCCAGCAGTTCCATACTAGCGGGGATCTACGAGCAGTACTTC. This sequence encodes CASSSILAGIYEQYF.

The V and J genes are TRBV7-6 and TRBJ2-2; the D gene is possibly TRBD2 (5 bases). CDR1 SGHVS and CDR2 FNYEAQ come from the germline V gene. The CDR3 consists of 14 residues. The V gene lost 5 bases and the J gene lost 5 bases, with 12 bases spanning the gap. The CDR3 DNA sequence: TGTGCCAGCAGCCCGTTGCGGGTGACCGGGGAGCTGTTTTTT. Translating gives CASSPLRVTGELFF.

This chain joins TRBV27 and TRBJ2-1; a possible D gene is TRBD2 (5 bases). Germline V gene sequence: CDR1 MNHEY, CDR2 SMNVEV (reference sequence). The CDR3 has 15 amino acids. V was trimmed by 4 bases and J by 0 bases, leaving 10 bases between them. The CDR3 sequence: CASSYRDSSYNEQFF. In nucleotides, the CDR3 is TGTGCCAGCAGTTATCGGGATAGCTCCTACAATGAGCAGTTCTTC.

The V and J genes are TRBV6-1 and TRBJ1-5; 7 nucleotides align to TRBD1. This CDR3 has 14 residues. With V trimmed by 6 bases and J by 9 bases, 11 bases remained unmatched. Germline CDR1 is MNHNS and CDR2 is SASEGT. The CDR3 nucleotides are TGTGCCAGCAGCCCCGGGACAGCAGGCGGGCCCCAGCATTTT. This sequence encodes CASSPGTAGGPQHF.

The chain joins TRBV28 to TRBJ2-2; TRBD2 is a possible D gene (6 bases). CDR1 MDHEN and CDR2 SYDVKM come from the germline V gene. CDR3 length equals 14 residues. Deletions cut 5 bases from V and 2 bases from J, with 9 bases between. CDR3 protein: CASSADYNTGELFF. For the CDR3, the DNA is TGTGCCAGCAGTGCGGACTATAACACCGGGGAGCTGTTTTTT.

The chain recombines TRBV6-1 with TRBJ2-7; D is unclear. CDR1 MNHNS and CDR2 SASEGT come from the germline V gene. V shed 2 bases and J shed 6 bases, with 2 bases lying between them. The CDR3 has 10 residues. As DNA, the CDR3 is TGTGCCAGCAGTGAACGCGAGCAGTACTTC. Its translation: CASSEREQYF.

The chain recombines TRBV10-2 with TRBJ2-3; TRBD2 matches 8 bases. V shed 3 bases, J shed 5 bases, and the junction held 10 bases outside the gene matches. The CDR3 runs 16 residues. Per the germline V gene, CDR1 is WSHSY and CDR2 is SAAADI. In DNA, the CDR3 is TGCGCCAGCAGTGACCCCCGCGGGAGGTGGCGAGATACGCAGTATTTT. This translates into CASSDPRGRWRDTQYF.

The gene calls are TRBV5-5 and TRBJ1-6; D is uncertain. V dropped 1 base and J dropped 9 bases, with 8 bases sitting between them. CDR1 and CDR2 (germline): SGHKS, YYEKEE (reference sequence). This CDR3 has 13 amino acids. The CDR3 DNA reads TGTGCCAGCAGCTTGATCACGGGTTCACCCCTCCACTTT. As protein: CASSLITGSPLHF.

The gene calls are TRBV19 and TRBJ2-3, with TRBD1 identical over 7 bases. This CDR3 spans 14 amino acids. V lost 5 bases to trimming and J lost 2 bases; unmatched junction nucleotides: 4. Germline CDR1 is LNHDA and CDR2 is SQIVND (reference sequence). The CDR3 nucleotides read TGTGCCAGTAGTCTGGACAGGCTCACAGATACGCAGTATTTT. This encodes CASSLDRLTDTQYF.